This TCR beta chain derives from a study of post-analysis software for immune sequencing data. Note on this clonotype: Its antigen is unidentified.

The authors incorporated unique molecular identifiers into the TCR beta cDNA libraries. Researchers reported about 500,000 cDNA molecules coming from approximately 1 to 10 million T cells. In TCRdb, the PCR reads were re-called with MiXCR into one record per CDR3 protein. The sample lists a few hundred thousand distinct CDR3 sequences, roughly 46% seen once, with 9.5% to 13% in the top ten. Findings and caveats of the study: Strong co-clustering by F measure linked samples that shared a preparation batch. In patients, TRBV5-6, TRBV5-1 and TRBV20-1 belonged to five TRBV segments found more frequently than in controls.

This CDR3 is built from 14 residues. Germline V gene sequence: CDR1 DFQATT, CDR2 SNEGSKA (reference sequence). V lost 2 bases, J lost 0 bases, and 9 bases lay in between. V is TRBV20-1 and J is TRBJ2-3; D is possibly TRBD2 (5 bases). The receptor was derived from a girl between 5 and 17 years old with multiple sclerosis. Sequenced sample: blood. The CDR3: CSARLAFSTDTQYF. In DNA, the CDR3 is TGCAGTGCTAGACTAGCATTTAGCACAGATACGCAGTATTTT.